A selection of T cell receptor beta chains follows, all from one sample in a study of pediatric ulcerative colitis. Sequencing used immunoSEQ multiplex PCR; TCRdb keeps in-frame clones, though not all of them. Here the sample spans 55,000 to 80,000 clones, 77% being singletons. The sequenced material came from blood. These receptors were taken from a boy aged 5 to 17 with moderate ulcerative colitis. CDR3s include the opening cysteine and the closing phenylalanine or tryptophan. The D gene is left open where the match is weak. Expanded clones get a size class; other rows say once, few or many, or leave the size out.

>-|TRBJ2-3|-|TRBV29-1
TGCAGCGTTTTTAAATCCCTAGCCCTCTCAGATACGCAGTATTTT
CSVFKSLALSDTQYF
>-|TRBJ2-1|-|TRBV28
TGTGCCAGCAGTTTAACCGGCGCGATCGAGCAGTTCTTC
CASSLTGAIEQFF
>-|TRBJ1-5|few|TRBV12-5
TGTGCTAGTGGAGGAGGCAGCAATCAGCCCCAGCATTTT
CASGGGSNQPQHF
>-|TRBJ1-1|-|TRBV9
TGTGCCAGCAGCGTAGATCCCGGACACCTGAACACTGAAGCTTTCTTT
CASSVDPGHLNTEAFF
>-|TRBJ2-3|-|TRBV29-1
TGCAGCGCCAACTGGGGGGCAGATACGCAGTATTTT
CSANWGADTQYF
>-|TRBJ1-1|few|TRBV6-1
TGTGCCAGCAGTGAAATGAGGGAGGCTTTCTTT
CASSEMREAFF
>-|TRBJ2-5|-|TRBV6-6
TGTGCCAGCAGTTACGACAGGGAGACCCAGTACTTC
CASSYDRETQYF
>TRBD1|TRBJ1-1|-|TRBV4-1
TGCGCCAGCAGACCTGGACAGGGGGCCACTGAAGCTTTCTTT
CASRPGQGATEAFF
>-|TRBJ1-2|-|TRBV6-1
TGTGCCGAGGGGCCAAGGGGCGTCGGCTACACCTTC
CAEGPRGVGYTF
>-|TRBJ1-5|-|TRBV9
TGTGCCAGCAGCCTAGATCCGGGACATCCGCAAGGCAATCAGCCCCAGCATTTT
CASSLDPGHPQGNQPQHF
>TRBD1|TRBJ1-3|-|TRBV5-4
TGTGCCAGCAGCCCAAGGGACAGAGATGGAAACACCATATATTTT
CASSPRDRDGNTIYF
>-|TRBJ1-6|-|TRBV13
TGTGCCAGCAGCTTAGTCCAATCGGGATCACCCCTCCACTTT
CASSLVQSGSPLHF
>TRBD2|TRBJ2-7|-|TRBV5-5
TGTGCCAGCAGCCCCAAAACGACACTAGCGGGGGCGGCCGAGCAGTACTTC
CASSPKTTLAGAAEQYF
>-|TRBJ2-6|-|TRBV25-1
TGTGCCAGCAGCCTCTCAATCTCGAGCTCTGGGGCCAACGTCCTGACTTTC
CASSLSISSSGANVLTF
>TRBD1|TRBJ1-1|-|TRBV11-1
TGTGCCAGCAGCCCCTTGTGGGACAGGAACACTGAAGCTTTCTTT
CASSPLWDRNTEAFF
>-|TRBJ1-2|-|TRBV6-5
TGTGCCAGCGCCCGGGTAGCTAACTATGGCTACACCTTC
CASARVANYGYTF
>-|TRBJ1-1|-|TRBV18
TGTGCCAGCTCACCAACAGGGCAGACTGAAGCTTTCTTT
CASSPTGQTEAFF
>TRBD2|TRBJ2-1|-|TRBV7-7
TGTGCCAGCAGCCCGACTAGCGCGGTGGGTGAGCAGTTCTTC
CASSPTSAVGEQFF
>TRBD1|TRBJ1-3|once|TRBV7-2
TGTGCCAGCAGCTTAGCAACAGGGGGCCTGGGAAACACCATATATTTT
CASSLATGGLGNTIYF
>-|TRBJ1-1|-|TRBV30
TGTGCCTGGAGTGTACAAATAGAGAGGGCGGCAGCTTTCTTT
CAWSVQIERAAAFF
>-|TRBJ2-7|-|TRBV7-9
TGTGCCAGCAGCCCCTTAGGCCCCTCCTACGAGCAGTACTTC
CASSPLGPSYEQYF
>TRBD1|TRBJ1-3|-|TRBV5-1
TGCGCCAGCAGCTTGGGACAGGGGGCTGGAAACACCATATATTTT
CASSLGQGAGNTIYF